This passage covers 7 T cell receptor beta chains from one sample sequenced in a study of CXCR3-negative and CXCR3-positive naive CD8 T cells. Researchers prepared the TRB cDNA libraries using 5' RACE with UMI labels. TCRdb derives one entry per CDR3 protein from the 5' RACE reads, leaving out DNA. The specimen's table records more than 50,000 distinct CDR3 sequences. The specimen sequenced was naive CXCR3- CD8+ T cells from blood. Subset denoted: CD45RO-CCR7+CD27+CD95- naive CD8+ T cells lacking CXCR3 (TNR3-). These receptors all stem from a human donor in good health. Some clones in this sample may be carry-over from other donors' samples.

This chain links TRBV11-2 with TRBJ2-1; TCRdb designates TRBD1, a call that cannot be tested without DNA. Per germline, CDR1 SGHAT and CDR2 FQNNGV. The CDR3 covers 14 residues. CDR3 protein: CASSNGQVDNEQFF.

V is TRBV2 and J is TRBJ2-1; the TCRdb call, TRBD2, lacks DNA for checking. The CDR3 covers 16 residues. The germline CDR1 and CDR2 sequences are SNHLY and FYNNEI. The CDR3 spells CASIGTSGLSYNEQFF. The variable domain in full, completed from reference TRBV2 and TRBJ2-1, reads EPEVTQTPSHQVTQMGQEVILRCVPISNHLYFYWYRQILGQKVEFLVSFYNNEISEKSEIFDDQFSVERPDGSNFTLKIRSTKLEDSAMYFCASIGTSGLSYNEQFFGPGTRLTVL.

The chain couples TRBV15 to TRBJ2-1. The CDR3 has 15 amino acids. Germline CDR1 LNHNV, CDR2 YYDKDF (reference sequence). The CDR3 loop reads CATSRETGNYNEQFF.

The chain combines TRBV29-1 with TRBJ2-7. The CDR3 sequence is 12 residues long. From germline, CDR1 is SQVTM and CDR2 ANQGSEA. The CDR3 reads CSVEDLLAEQYF.

The chain recombines TRBV7-6 with TRBJ1-4; TCRdb's D call of TRBD1 is untestable without DNA. The CDR3 has 15 residues. Germline V gives CDR1 SGHVS, CDR2 FNYEAQ. The CDR3 here is CASSLGSPGREKLFF.

The chain recombines TRBV7-2 with TRBJ2-7. CDR3 length: 13 residues. The germline V gene encodes CDR1 SGHTA and CDR2 FQGNSA. CDR3 amino acids: CASSFIPLREQYF.

The rearrangement links TRBV20-1 to TRBJ2-1. This CDR3 is built from 12 residues. Germline CDR1 DFQATT, CDR2 SNEGSKA (reference sequence). CDR3 in amino acids: CSARGVYNEQFF.